The clone carrying this T cell receptor beta chain was seen ten or more times. Its antigen is not identified. This sample was included in a study of CD8 T cells in ankylosing spondylitis. TCRdb independently ran MiXCR on the 5' RACE reads; one entry per CDR3 protein. The sample holds roughly 230,000 distinct CDR3 sequences, around 8% seen once. Study observations and caveats: As for the disease-linked clones, they showed a CD8+ phenotype and occurred at relatively low frequencies in peripheral blood. A TCR beta motif made of eight highly homologous variants seemed typical of ankylosing spondylitis blood. A number of the motif variants had already been described in reactive arthritis synovial fluid and blood.

The CDR3 extends over 14 amino acids. The germline V gene encodes CDR1 DFQATT and CDR2 SNEGSKA (reference sequence). The V gene lost 6 bases and the J gene lost 2 bases, with 14 bases spanning the gap. The TCR was taken from a female donor with ankylosing spondylitis or in good health (not recorded which). Sequencing input: blood, either unsorted or a sorted T cell fraction (not recorded which). This chain uses TRBV20-1 with TRBJ1-5; unclear D gene. In DNA, the CDR3 is TGCAGTGCCCAAGACGGGGTTGGCAATCAGCCCCAGCATTTT. It encodes CSAQDGVGNQPQHF.